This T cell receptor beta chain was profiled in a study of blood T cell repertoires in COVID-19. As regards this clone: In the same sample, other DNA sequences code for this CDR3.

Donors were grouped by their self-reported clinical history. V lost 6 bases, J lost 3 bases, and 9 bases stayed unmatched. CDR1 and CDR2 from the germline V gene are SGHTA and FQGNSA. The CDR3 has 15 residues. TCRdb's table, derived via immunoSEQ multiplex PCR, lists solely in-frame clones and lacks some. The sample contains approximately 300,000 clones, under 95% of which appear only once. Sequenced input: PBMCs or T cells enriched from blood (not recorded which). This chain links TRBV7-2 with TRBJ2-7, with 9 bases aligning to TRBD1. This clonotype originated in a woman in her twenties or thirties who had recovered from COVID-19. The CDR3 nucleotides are TGTGCCAGCAGTTTCAGTCGGGGACAGGGCTACGAGCAGTACTTC. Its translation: CASSFSRGQGYEQYF.